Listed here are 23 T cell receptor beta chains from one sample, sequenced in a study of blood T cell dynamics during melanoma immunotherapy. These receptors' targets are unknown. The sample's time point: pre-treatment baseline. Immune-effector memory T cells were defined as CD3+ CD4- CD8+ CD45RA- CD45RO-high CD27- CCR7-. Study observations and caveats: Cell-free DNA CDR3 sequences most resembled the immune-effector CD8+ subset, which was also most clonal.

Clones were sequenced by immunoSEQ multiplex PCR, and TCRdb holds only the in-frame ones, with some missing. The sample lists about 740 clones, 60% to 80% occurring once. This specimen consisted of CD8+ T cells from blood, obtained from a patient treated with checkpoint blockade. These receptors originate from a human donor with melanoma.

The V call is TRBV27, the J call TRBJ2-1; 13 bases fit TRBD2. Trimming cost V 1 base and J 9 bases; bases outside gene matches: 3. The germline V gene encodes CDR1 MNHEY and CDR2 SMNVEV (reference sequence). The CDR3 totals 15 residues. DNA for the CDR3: TGTGCCAGCAGTTTATTCGGACTAGCGGGAGTTGAGCAGTTCTTC. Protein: CASSLFGLAGVEQFF.

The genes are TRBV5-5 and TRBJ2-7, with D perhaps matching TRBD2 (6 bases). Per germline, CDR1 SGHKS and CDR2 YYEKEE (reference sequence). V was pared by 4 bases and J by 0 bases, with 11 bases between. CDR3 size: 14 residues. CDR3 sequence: CASSPSDSSYEQYF. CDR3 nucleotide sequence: TGTGCCAGCAGCCCTAGCGATAGCTCCTACGAGCAGTACTTC.

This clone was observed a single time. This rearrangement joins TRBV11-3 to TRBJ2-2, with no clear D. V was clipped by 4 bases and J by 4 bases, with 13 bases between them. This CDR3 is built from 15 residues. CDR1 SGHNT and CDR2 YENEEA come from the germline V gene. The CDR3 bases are TGTGCCAGCAGCTCAAGACCCCCGGGCACCGGGGAGCTGTTTTTT. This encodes CASSSRPPGTGELFF.

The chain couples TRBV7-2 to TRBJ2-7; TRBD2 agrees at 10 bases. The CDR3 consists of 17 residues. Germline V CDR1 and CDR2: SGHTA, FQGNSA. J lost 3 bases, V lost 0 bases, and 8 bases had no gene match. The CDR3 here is CASSLAGGLAGDYEQYF. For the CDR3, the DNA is TGTGCCAGCAGCTTAGCAGGTGGGCTAGCGGGGGACTACGAGCAGTACTTC.

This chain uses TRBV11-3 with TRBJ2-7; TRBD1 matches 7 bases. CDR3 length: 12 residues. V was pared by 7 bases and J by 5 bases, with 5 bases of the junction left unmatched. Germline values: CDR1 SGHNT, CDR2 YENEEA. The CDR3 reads CASTDTGDEQYF. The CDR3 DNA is TGTGCCAGCACCGATACAGGGGACGAGCAGTACTTC. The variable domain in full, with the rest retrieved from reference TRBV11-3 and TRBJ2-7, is EAGVVQSPRYKIIEKKQPVAFWCNPISGHNTLYWYLQNLGQGPELLIRYENEEAVDDSQLPKDRFSAERLKGVDSTLKIQPAELGDSAVYLCASTDTGDEQYFGPGTRLTVT.

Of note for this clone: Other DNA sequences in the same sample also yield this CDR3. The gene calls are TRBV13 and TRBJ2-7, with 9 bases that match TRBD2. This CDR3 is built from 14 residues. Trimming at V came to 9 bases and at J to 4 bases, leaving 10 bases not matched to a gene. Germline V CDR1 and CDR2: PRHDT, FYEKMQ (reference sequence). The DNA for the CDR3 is TGTGCCAGTAGGGTTAGCGGGAGCGCGTACGAGCAGTACTTC. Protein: CASRVSGSAYEQYF. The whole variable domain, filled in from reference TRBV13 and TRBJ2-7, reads AAGVIQSPRHLIKEKRETATLKCYPIPRHDTVYWYQQGPGQDPQFLISFYEKMQSDKGSIPDRFSAQQFSDYHSELNMSSLELGDSALYFCASRVSGSAYEQYFGPGTRLTVT.

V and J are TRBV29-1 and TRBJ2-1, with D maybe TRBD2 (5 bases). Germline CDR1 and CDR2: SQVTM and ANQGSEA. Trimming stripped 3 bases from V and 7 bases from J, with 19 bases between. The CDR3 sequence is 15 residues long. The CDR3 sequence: CSVDEGKRVMNEQFF. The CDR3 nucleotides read TGCAGCGTTGACGAGGGTAAGAGGGTGATGAATGAGCAGTTCTTC.

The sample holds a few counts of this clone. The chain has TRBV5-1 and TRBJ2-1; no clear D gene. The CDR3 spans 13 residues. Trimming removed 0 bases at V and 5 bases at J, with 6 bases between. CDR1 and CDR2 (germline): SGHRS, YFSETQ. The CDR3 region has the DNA TGCGCCAGCAGCTTGGCGGCGAACAATGAGCAGTTCTTC. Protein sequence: CASSLAANNEQFF.

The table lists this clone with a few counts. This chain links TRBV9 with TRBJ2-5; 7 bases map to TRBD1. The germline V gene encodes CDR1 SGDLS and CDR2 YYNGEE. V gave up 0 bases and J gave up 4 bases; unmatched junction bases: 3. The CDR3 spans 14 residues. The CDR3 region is CASSVAYRGETQYF. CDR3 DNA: TGTGCCAGCAGCGTAGCATACAGGGGAGAGACCCAGTACTTC.

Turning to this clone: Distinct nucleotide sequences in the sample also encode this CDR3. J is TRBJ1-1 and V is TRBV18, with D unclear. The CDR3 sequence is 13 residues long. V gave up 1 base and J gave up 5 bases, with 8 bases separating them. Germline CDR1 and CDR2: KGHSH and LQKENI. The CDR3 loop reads CASSPQGGTEAFF. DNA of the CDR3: TGTGCCAGCTCACCACAGGGAGGAACTGAAGCTTTCTTT.

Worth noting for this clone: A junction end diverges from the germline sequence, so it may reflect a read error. The CDR3 DNA reads as TGTGCTAGCAGCTCGACAGGGTTCATGGAGACCCAGTACTTC. Its protein product is CASSSTGFMETQYF. V is TRBV7-7 and J is TRBJ2-5; 7 nucleotides align to TRBD1. The CDR3 is made up of 14 amino acids. Germline V lookup: CDR1 SSHAT, CDR2 FNYEAQ (reference sequence).

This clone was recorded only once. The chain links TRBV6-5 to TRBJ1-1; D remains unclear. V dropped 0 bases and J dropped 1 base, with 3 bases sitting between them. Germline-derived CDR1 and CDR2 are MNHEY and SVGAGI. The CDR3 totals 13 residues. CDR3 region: CASSYSWNTEAFF. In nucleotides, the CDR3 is TGTGCCAGCAGTTACTCTTGGAACACTGAAGCTTTCTTT.

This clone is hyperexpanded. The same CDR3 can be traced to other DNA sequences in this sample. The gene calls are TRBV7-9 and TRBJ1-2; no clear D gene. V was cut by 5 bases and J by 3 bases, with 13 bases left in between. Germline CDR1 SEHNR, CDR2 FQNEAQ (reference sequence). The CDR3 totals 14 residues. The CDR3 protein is CASSPMDGYYGYTF. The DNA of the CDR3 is TGTGCCAGCAGCCCCATGGACGGTTACTATGGCTACACCTTC.

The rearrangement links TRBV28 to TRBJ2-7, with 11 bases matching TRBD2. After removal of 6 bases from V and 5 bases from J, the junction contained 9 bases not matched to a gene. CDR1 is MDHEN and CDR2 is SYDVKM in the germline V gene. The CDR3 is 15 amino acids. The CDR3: CASSQITSGRDEQYF. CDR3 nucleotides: TGTGCCAGCAGCCAAATTACTAGCGGGAGAGACGAGCAGTACTTC.

The CDR3 spells CASSPRLANTGELFF. The CDR3 DNA is TGTGCCAGCAGTCCCAGGCTCGCGAACACCGGGGAGCTGTTTTTT. The chain links TRBV6-5 to TRBJ2-2; the D is unclear. The CDR3 totals 15 residues. The ends were cut back, 5 bases at V and 0 bases at J, with 10 bases in the middle. Germline values: CDR1 MNHEY, CDR2 SVGAGI.

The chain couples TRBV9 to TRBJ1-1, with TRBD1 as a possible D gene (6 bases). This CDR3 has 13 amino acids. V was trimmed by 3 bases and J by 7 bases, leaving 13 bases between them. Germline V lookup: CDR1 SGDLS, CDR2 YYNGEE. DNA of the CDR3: TGTGCCAGCAGCGGCACAGGGTCAATTGAAGCTTTCTTT. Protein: CASSGTGSIEAFF.

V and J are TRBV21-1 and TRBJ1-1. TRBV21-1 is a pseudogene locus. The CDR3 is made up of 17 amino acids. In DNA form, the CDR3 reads TGTGCTAGCAGCATCGACATAGCCTACACAATTCGCACTGAAGCTTTCTTT. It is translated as CASSIDIAYTIRTEAFF.

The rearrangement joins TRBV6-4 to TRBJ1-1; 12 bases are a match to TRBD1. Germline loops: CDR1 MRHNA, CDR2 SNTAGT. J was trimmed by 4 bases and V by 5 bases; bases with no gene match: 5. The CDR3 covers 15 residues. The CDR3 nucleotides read TGTGCCAGCAGTTCGGGGACAGGGGGCGTCACTGAAGCTTTCTTT. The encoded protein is CASSSGTGGVTEAFF.

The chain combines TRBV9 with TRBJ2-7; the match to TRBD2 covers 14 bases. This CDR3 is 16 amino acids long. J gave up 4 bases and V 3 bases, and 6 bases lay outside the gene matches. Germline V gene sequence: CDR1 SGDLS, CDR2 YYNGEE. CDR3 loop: CASSAGLAGVGYEQYF. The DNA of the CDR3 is TGTGCCAGCAGCGCGGGACTAGCGGGAGTAGGGTACGAGCAGTACTTC.

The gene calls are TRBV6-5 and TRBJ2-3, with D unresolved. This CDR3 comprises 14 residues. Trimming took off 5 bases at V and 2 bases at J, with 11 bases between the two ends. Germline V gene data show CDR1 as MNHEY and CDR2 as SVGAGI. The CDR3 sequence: CASSPLSPTDTQYF. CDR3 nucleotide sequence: TGTGCCAGCAGTCCTCTTTCCCCCACAGATACGCAGTATTTT.

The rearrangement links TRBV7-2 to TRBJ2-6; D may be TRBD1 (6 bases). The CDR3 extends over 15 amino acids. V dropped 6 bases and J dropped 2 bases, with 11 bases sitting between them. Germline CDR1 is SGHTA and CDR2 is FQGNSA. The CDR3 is CASRWDIAGANVLTF. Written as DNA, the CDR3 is TGTGCCAGCAGATGGGACATCGCTGGGGCCAACGTCCTGACTTTC.

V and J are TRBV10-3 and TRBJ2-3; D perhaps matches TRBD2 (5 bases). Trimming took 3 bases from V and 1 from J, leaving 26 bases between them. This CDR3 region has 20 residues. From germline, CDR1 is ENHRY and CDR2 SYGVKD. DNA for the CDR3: TGTGCCATCAGTGATTACGGTACTCGAGAATCGGGGTTAGGCACAGATACGCAGTATTTT. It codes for CAISDYGTRESGLGTDTQYF.

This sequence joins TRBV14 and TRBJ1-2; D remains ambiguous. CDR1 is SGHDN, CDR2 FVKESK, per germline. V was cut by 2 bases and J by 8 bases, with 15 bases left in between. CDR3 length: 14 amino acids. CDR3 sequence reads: CASSQIGSTDGYTF. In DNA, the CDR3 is TGTGCCAGCAGCCAAATCGGCTCTACAGACGGCTACACCTTC.